What follows are 25 T cell receptor beta chains derived from one specimen sequenced in a study of blood T cell repertoires in COVID-19. The method was immunoSEQ multiplex PCR; TCRdb's version includes in-frame clones alone and lacks a portion of them. The sample has roughly 62,000 clones; over 85% are singletons. The specimen sequenced was peripheral blood. These receptors all come from a human donor in a cohort sampled during active COVID-19.

This chain uses TRBV29-1 with TRBJ2-2, with 9 bases fitting TRBD1. The CDR3 runs to 18 residues. V shed 2 bases and J 6 bases; nucleotides not matched to a gene: 16. Germline lookup yields CDR1 SQVTM and CDR2 ANQGSEA. CDR3 protein: CSVEWWAKQGARPGELFF. CDR3 nucleotide sequence: TGCAGCGTTGAATGGTGGGCAAAACAGGGGGCCCGTCCCGGGGAGCTGTTTTTT.

There are a few counts of this clone. This chain uses TRBV29-1 with TRBJ2-7; a possible D gene is TRBD1 (5 bases). V was pared by 4 bases and J by 9 bases, with 22 bases between. Germline CDR1 reads SQVTM; CDR2 reads ANQGSEA. This CDR3 comprises 14 residues. DNA of the CDR3: TGCAGCGTTGTTGACAGCATGAGACTTCCTTTGCAGTACTTC. Protein: CSVVDSMRLPLQYF.

The V gene is TRBV28, the J gene TRBJ1-6; D unresolved. Between the trimmed V and J ends, which lost 1 base and 13 bases, there was a span of 17 bases. Per germline, CDR1 MDHEN and CDR2 SYDVKM. This CDR3 is 15 amino acids long. The CDR3 DNA follows: TGTGCCAGCAGTTTATCTCATTTCCCCCGCGAGCCCCTCCACTTT. Amino acid sequence: CASSLSHFPREPLHF.

The chain has TRBV7-3 and TRBJ1-1; 7 bases align to TRBD1. CDR1 is SGHTA, CDR2 FQGTGA, per germline. The CDR3 is 14 residues long. V trimming: 5 bases; J trimming: 4 bases; junction bases outside the gene matches: 7. The CDR3 loop is CASSPRTGSTEAFF. CDR3 in DNA: TGTGCCAGCAGCCCGAGGACAGGAAGCACTGAAGCTTTCTTT.

CDR3 sequence (DNA): TGTGCCAGCATCCCTAGTTCAGGGCTACGGACTGAAGCTTTCTTT. As protein: CASIPSSGLRTEAFF. The chain is built from TRBV4-2 and TRBJ1-1, with D maybe TRBD1 (5 bases). Germline CDR1 LGHNA, CDR2 YNFKEQ. Trimming took 7 bases from V and 5 from J, leaving 20 bases between them. The CDR3 totals 15 residues.

The chain uses TRBV3-1 (or the pseudogene TRBV3-2) and TRBJ1-2, with D tentatively TRBD1 (6 bases). V was trimmed by 1 base and J by 7 bases, leaving 7 bases between them. Looked up from germline, CDR1 is LGHDT and CDR2 is YNNKEL (reference sequence). The CDR3 is made up of 12 amino acids. DNA for the CDR3: TGTGCCAGCAGCCAAGTAGGGGGTGGCTACACCTTC. The encoded protein is CASSQVGGGYTF.

This chain joins TRBV19 and TRBJ1-4, with D unclear. The CDR3 length is 17 residues. V lost 8 bases and J lost 7, with 26 bases in between. Germline-derived CDR1 and CDR2 are LNHDA and SQIVND (reference sequence). The CDR3 DNA reads as TGTGCCAGTGTCGCTTATGGCCGGGGAAGATCCGGTGAAAAACTGTTTTTT. Its translation is CASVAYGRGRSGEKLFF. Full variable domain (missing parts from reference TRBV19 and TRBJ1-4): DGGITQSPKYLFRKEGQNVTLSCEQNLNHDAMYWYRQDPGQGLRLIYYSQIVNDFQKGDIAEGYSVSREKKESFPLTVTSAQKNPTAFYLCASVAYGRGRSGEKLFFGSGTQLSVL.

V usage is TRBV2 and J usage is TRBJ1-4; tentatively, D is TRBD1 (5 bases). This CDR3 region has 15 residues. The V gene lost 6 bases and the J gene lost 0 bases, with 11 bases spanning the gap. In germline, CDR1 is SNHLY, CDR2 FYNNEI. The CDR3 sequence is CASRRDGATNEKLFF. For the CDR3, the DNA is TGTGCCAGCAGGCGGGACGGTGCAACTAATGAAAAACTGTTTTTT.

This clone has more than one count but fewer than ten. V is TRBV18 and J is TRBJ2-7; a possible D gene is TRBD2 (6 bases). The CDR3 runs 14 residues. Trimming took off 3 bases at V and 9 bases at J, with 18 bases between the two ends. The germline V gene has CDR1 KGHSH and CDR2 LQKENI. CDR3 nucleotides: TGTGCCAGCTCACCTCCAACTGATGTCGGGAGGCAGTACTTC. It specifies CASSPPTDVGRQYF.

The chain employs TRBV30 and TRBJ2-7; 7 bases are a match to TRBD1. Germline CDR1 GTSNPN, CDR2 SVGIG (reference sequence). CDR3 length equals 13 residues. V shed 8 bases, J shed 4 bases, and the junction held 11 bases outside the gene matches. The CDR3 DNA reads TGTGCCGGTGACAGGGATTGGGCTTACGAGCAGTACTTC. As protein: CAGDRDWAYEQYF. The entire variable domain, with the rest obtained from reference TRBV30 and TRBJ2-7, is as follows: SQTIHQWPATLVQPVGSPLSLECTVEGTSNPNLYWYRQAAGRGLQLLFYSVGIGQISSEVPQNLSASRPQDRQFILSSKKLLLSDSGFYLCAGDRDWAYEQYFGPGTRLTVT.

Remarks on this clone: Relative to the germline gene, one junction end is altered; a read error may explain this. The V gene is TRBV7-9, the J gene TRBJ2-1; D gene uncertain. Germline V CDR1 and CDR2: SEHNR, FQNEAQ (reference sequence). The CDR3 has 8 residues. Here the CDR3 reads CASSLAVF. The CDR3 coding sequence is TGTGCCAGCAGCTTGGCGGTCTTC.

This chain joins TRBV21-1 and TRBJ2-7; TRBD2 is the table's D call and was not checked against the DNA. TRBV21-1 is a listed pseudogene. This CDR3 has 16 residues. CDR3 nucleotide sequence: TGTGCCAGCAGCGGGGGACTAGCGACCCAAAGGGGCGAGCAGTACTTC. This translates into CASSGGLATQRGEQYF.

The chain employs TRBV3-1 (or the pseudogene TRBV3-2) and TRBJ2-1; TRBD2 is a possible D gene (5 bases). The ends were cut back, 3 bases at V and 7 bases at J, with 16 bases in the middle. Germline-derived CDR1 and CDR2 are LGHDT and YNNKEL (reference sequence). The CDR3 is made up of 15 amino acids. The CDR3 DNA is TGTGCCAGCAGCCAGGACCTGACCGGGGTGAATGAGCAGTTCTTC. This codes for CASSQDLTGVNEQFF.

The chain joins TRBV28 to TRBJ1-2; 9 bases align to TRBD1. The CDR3 runs to 15 residues. Germline loops: CDR1 MDHEN, CDR2 SYDVKM. V lost 6 bases, J lost 5 bases, and 10 bases stayed unmatched. The CDR3, as DNA: TGTGCCAGCAGGGGGGGGACAGGGACATTTTATGGCTACACCTTC. Its protein is CASRGGTGTFYGYTF.

CDR3 bases: TGTGCCAGCAGTGAGAACTCAGGGGGAGGCACTGAAGCTTTCTTT. As protein: CASSENSGGGTEAFF. The chain is built from TRBV6-1 and TRBJ1-1, with TRBD1 identical over 7 bases. Germline assignment: CDR1 MNHNS and CDR2 SASEGT. This CDR3 region has 15 residues. Losses at the gene ends were 3 bases for V and 4 bases for J; bases not matched to a gene: 8.

The V and J genes are TRBV11-3 and TRBJ2-1; 7 bases line up with TRBD1. Germline assignment: CDR1 SGHNT and CDR2 YENEEA. The ends lost 5 bases at V and 8 bases at J; junction bases unmatched: 6. There are 13 residues in the CDR3. CDR3 region: CASSRRRGHEQFF. CDR3 bases: TGTGCCAGCAGCCGGAGAAGGGGGCATGAGCAGTTCTTC.

This clone was observed a handful of times. The rearrangement links TRBV10-3 to TRBJ2-1, with 8 bases matching TRBD2. Germline V CDR1 and CDR2: ENHRY, SYGVKD. V shed 8 bases and J 2 bases; nucleotides not matched to a gene: 5. CDR3 length: 14 amino acids. In DNA form, the CDR3 reads TGTGCCATCCGAAGCGGGAGCGCCTACAATGAGCAGTTCTTC. Protein product: CAIRSGSAYNEQFF.

V is TRBV6-2 or TRBV6-3 and J is TRBJ2-1; TRBD1 is a possible D gene (5 bases). V lost 2 bases, J lost 9 bases, and 14 bases lay in between. The CDR3 is made up of 14 amino acids. Per germline, CDR1 MNHEY and CDR2 SVGEGT. As DNA, the CDR3 is TGTGCCAGCAGTTACAGGGGCCTTAGGGGTGAGCAGTTCTTC. Translation gives CASSYRGLRGEQFF.

The chain joins TRBV7-8 to TRBJ1-1; 8 positions agree with TRBD1. The germline CDR1 and CDR2 sequences are SGHVS and FQNEAQ. V was clipped by 8 bases and J by 1 base; unmatched bases: 3. The CDR3 runs 13 residues. For the CDR3, the DNA is TGTGCCAGCGAAGGACAGGGGAACACTGAAGCTTTCTTT. Translated: CASEGQGNTEAFF.

The chain joins TRBV5-4 to TRBJ1-1; D may be TRBD1 (5 bases). Germline V gene data show CDR1 as SGHNT and CDR2 as YYREEE (reference sequence). Trimming left V 2 bases short and J 2 bases short, with 10 bases between. This CDR3 contains 14 residues. The CDR3 here is CASSFGAANTEAFF. In DNA, the CDR3 is TGTGCCAGCAGCTTTGGGGCTGCAAACACTGAAGCTTTCTTT.

The rearrangement joins TRBV3-1 (or the pseudogene TRBV3-2) to TRBJ1-4; no clear D. Germline V lookup: CDR1 LGHDT, CDR2 YNNKEL (reference sequence). V was shortened by 4 bases and J by 8 bases, with 8 bases between the two germline ends. This CDR3 has 12 amino acids. The DNA of the CDR3 is TGTGCCAGCAGCCCTCCTGGCGAAAAACTGTTTTTT. Residues: CASSPPGEKLFF.

The chain uses TRBV7-9 and TRBJ2-3; tentative D call: TRBD2 (6 bases). The V gene lost 4 bases and the J gene lost 1 base, with 12 bases spanning the gap. Per the germline V gene, CDR1 is SEHNR and CDR2 is FQNEAQ (reference sequence). This CDR3 spans 15 amino acids. In DNA, the CDR3 is TGTGCCAGCAGCTCCCTAGCGTATCGCACAGATACGCAGTATTTT. Amino acids: CASSSLAYRTDTQYF.

The rearrangement links TRBV7-3 to TRBJ2-1; 8 nucleotides match TRBD2. The J segment lost 6 bases and the V segment lost 5 bases, leaving 15 bases of the junction unmatched. The CDR3 runs 17 residues. Germline lookup yields CDR1 SGHTA and CDR2 FQGTGA. The CDR3 loop is CASSLTPRTSIGNEQFF. CDR3 DNA: TGTGCCAGCAGCCTGACCCCCCGGACTAGCATCGGCAATGAGCAGTTCTTC.

The chain carries TRBV13 and TRBJ2-7; D is unresolved. CDR1 is PRHDT and CDR2 is FYEKMQ in the germline V gene (reference sequence). V was trimmed by 5 bases and J by 4 bases, leaving 9 bases between them. This CDR3 region has 12 residues. The CDR3 DNA follows: TGTGCCAGCAGCCAGAACACATACGAGCAGTACTTC. The encoded protein is CASSQNTYEQYF.

This sequence joins TRBV6-2 or TRBV6-3 and TRBJ2-1; 8 nucleotides align to TRBD2. V was clipped by 6 bases and J by 7 bases; unmatched bases: 8. The V gene's germline CDR1 is MNHEY and CDR2 SVGEGT. The CDR3 is 14 amino acids. CDR3 in amino acids: CASSRPGGRNEQFF. The CDR3 bases are TGTGCCAGCAGCCGCCCGGGGGGGAGGAATGAGCAGTTCTTC.